The clone carrying this T cell receptor (beta chain) appeared a single time. The germline V gene has CDR1 MDHEN and CDR2 SYDVKM. Unmatched junction bases numbered 7, after V lost 8 bases and J lost 4 bases. The CDR3 is 13 residues long. This sample stems from a study of blood T cell repertoires in COVID-19. TCRdb's table, derived via immunoSEQ multiplex PCR, lists solely in-frame clones and lacks some. The repertoire holds under 300,000 clones, with 88% as singletons. The receptor's source is a woman aged 55-69 years in a cohort exposed to, infected with or recovered from COVID-19 (not recorded which). The chain couples TRBV28 to TRBJ1-2; 7 bases map to TRBD1. Sample: PBMCs or T cells enriched from blood (not recorded which). In DNA, the CDR3 is TGTGCCAGCGGGGGGACAGTTGGCTATGGCTACACCTTC. Amino acid sequence: CASGGTVGYGYTF.